Only one count was recorded for the clone carrying this TCR beta chain. Its specificity is not known. The data stem from a study of cytotoxic CD8 clonotypes in ibrutinib-treated CLL. In the study overall: Across the patients, around 10 were relapsed/refractory, over 14 treatment-naive and roughly 17 IGHV unmutated. Findings and limits, study-wide: At baseline, clonality was higher than in age-matched healthy donors and correlated with CD8+ counts.

Assay used: immunoSEQ multiplex PCR; TCRdb lists only in-frame clones, some missing. The sample has under 150,000 clones; around 81% are singletons. The CDR3 is 15 amino acids. With 0 bases removed from V and 2 bases from J, the gap between germline ends came to 11 bases. Germline V gene data show CDR1 as MGHRA and CDR2 as YSYEKL. Sequences were derived from PBMCs, sampled after 36 months of ibrutinib treatment. The chain employs TRBV4-1 and TRBJ2-7, with a tentative D call TRBD1 (6 bases). The TCR was taken from a human donor with chronic lymphocytic leukemia. The CDR3 loop reads CASSQDTGLAYEQYF. Here the CDR3 DNA reads TGCGCCAGCAGCCAAGATACAGGGTTAGCCTACGAGCAGTACTTC.